These 25 T cell receptor beta chains were sequenced from one sample in a study of blood T cell repertoires in COVID-19. Generated by immunoSEQ multiplex PCR, the TCRdb table keeps only in-frame clones and is missing some. The table has about 250,000 clones, more than 65% seen once. Sequencing was performed on peripheral blood. The receptor set was obtained from a man between 50 and 59 years old with active or convalescent COVID-19.

CDR3 amino acids: CASSQAGGYTF. CDR3 in DNA: TGTGCCAGCTCACAAGCCGGGGGTTACACCTTC. The chain carries TRBV18 and TRBJ1-2, with D possibly TRBD1 on 5 matching bases. Germline assignment: CDR1 KGHSH and CDR2 LQKENI. Trimming removed 4 bases from V and 11 bases from J, with 11 bases in between. The CDR3 loop spans 11 amino acids. The full variable domain, with the rest looked up from reference TRBV18 and TRBJ1-2, is NAGVMQNPRHLVRRRGQEARLRCSPMKGHSHVYWYRQLPEEGLKFMVYLQKENIIDESGMPKERFSAEFPKEGPSILRIQQVVRGDSAAYFCASSQAGGYTFGSGTRLTVV.

V is TRBV7-2 and J is TRBJ2-3; TRBD2 matches 12 bases. Looked up from germline, CDR1 is SGHTA and CDR2 is FQGNSA. The CDR3 extends over 16 amino acids. V lost 1 base and J lost 4; bases outside the gene matches: 3. CDR3 sequence (DNA): TGTGCCAGCAGCTTAGAGGCTAGCGGGGGGGCAGATACGCAGTATTTT. As protein: CASSLEASGGADTQYF. The variable domain in full, with the rest retrieved from reference TRBV7-2 and TRBJ2-3, is GAGVSQSPSNKVTEKGKDVELRCDPISGHTALYWYRQSLGQGLEFLIYFQGNSAPDKSGLPSDRFSAERTGGSVSTLTIQRTQQEDSAVYLCASSLEASGGADTQYFGPGTRLTVL.

The rearrangement uses TRBV15 and TRBJ1-2; D remains unclear. CDR1 and CDR2 from the germline V gene are LNHNV and YYDKDF (reference sequence). There are 15 residues in the CDR3. Trimming left V 5 bases short and J 7 bases short, with 20 bases between. CDR3 coding DNA: TGTGCCACCAGCCAATCTTTTCGAGATCCCCGTGGCTACACCTTC. This sequence encodes CATSQSFRDPRGYTF.

CDR3 nucleotide sequence: TGTGCCAGCAGCCAAGACGTCCTAGCGAGCAATGAGCAGTTCTTC. It encodes CASSQDVLASNEQFF. V usage is TRBV3-1 (or the pseudogene TRBV3-2) and J usage is TRBJ2-1; TRBD2 might be the D (6 bases). The V and J ends lost 0 bases and 6 bases respectively, with 12 bases between them. There are 15 residues in the CDR3. Per germline, CDR1 LGHDT and CDR2 YNNKEL (reference sequence).

V and J are TRBV6-2 or TRBV6-3 and TRBJ1-4; TRBD1 might be the D (5 bases). This CDR3 comprises 13 residues. With 2 bases removed from V and 8 bases from J, the gap between germline ends came to 9 bases. Germline V gene data show CDR1 as MNHEY and CDR2 as SVGEGT. The CDR3 reads CASSYRGREKLFF. CDR3 DNA sequence: TGTGCCAGCAGTTACAGGGGTCGGGAAAAACTGTTTTTT.

J is TRBJ1-4 and V is TRBV4-3, with D unresolved. Trimming took off 2 bases at V and 7 bases at J, with 11 bases between the two ends. Germline V lookup: CDR1 LGHNA, CDR2 YSLEER. The CDR3 spans 14 residues. DNA of the CDR3: TGCGCCAGCAGCCAATCCCAGACAAGTGAAAAACTGTTTTTT. This encodes CASSQSQTSEKLFF.

V and J are TRBV7-2 and TRBJ2-7; D might be TRBD2 (7 bases). V lost 0 bases and J 6 bases, leaving 9 bases between the germline ends. Germline CDR1 SGHTA, CDR2 FQGNSA. The CDR3 length is 13 residues. The CDR3 loop is CASSLAAGAEQYF. The CDR3 nucleotides read TGTGCCAGCAGCTTAGCGGCGGGGGCCGAGCAGTACTTC.

This chain connects TRBV9 to TRBJ1-3; D perhaps matches TRBD1 (5 bases). The V end lost 1 base, the J end lost 0 bases, and 11 bases lay between the germline ends. This CDR3 is 16 amino acids long. Germline values: CDR1 SGDLS, CDR2 YYNGEE. The chain's CDR3 is CASSVRGTDSGNTIYF. The CDR3 DNA reads as TGTGCCAGCAGCGTAAGGGGCACCGACTCTGGAAACACCATATATTTT.

This chain uses TRBV5-1 with TRBJ2-3; 11 positions agree with TRBD1. The V segment lost 3 bases and the J segment 4 bases; nucleotides outside the gene matches: 7. Germline V gives CDR1 SGHRS, CDR2 YFSETQ. The CDR3 is 16 residues long. The CDR3 loop reads CASSSIPGQGADTQYF. The CDR3 nucleotides read TGCGCCAGCAGCTCAATACCGGGACAGGGGGCAGATACGCAGTATTTT.

This clone has a handful of counts. V gene TRBV5-1 combines with J gene TRBJ1-1, with D hard to call. Germline-derived CDR1 and CDR2 are SGHRS and YFSETQ. Trimming took 0 bases from V and 2 from J, leaving 11 bases between them. The CDR3 is 15 residues long. CDR3 in DNA: TGCGCCAGCAGCTTGGATTCGGGGTTTAACACTGAAGCTTTCTTT. This codes for CASSLDSGFNTEAFF.

V is TRBV6-5 and J is TRBJ1-6; 7 bases fit TRBD1. The germline CDR1 and CDR2 sequences are MNHEY and SVGAGI. V lost 6 bases, J lost 6 bases, and 8 bases stayed unmatched. This CDR3 region has 15 residues. The CDR3 is CASRNERGLNSPLHF. CDR3 DNA sequence: TGTGCCAGCAGGAACGAGAGGGGGCTTAATTCACCCCTCCACTTT.

The chain couples TRBV11-2 to TRBJ2-7; D unresolved. This CDR3 has 12 residues. Germline assignment: CDR1 SGHAT and CDR2 FQNNGV. V gave up 0 bases and J gave up 3 bases, with 3 bases separating them. The CDR3 DNA follows: TGTGCCAGCAGCTTAGACTACTACGAGCAGTACTTC. Its protein is CASSLDYYEQYF.

The gene calls are TRBV5-1 and TRBJ1-1; TRBD1 might be the D (6 bases). Trimming removed 3 bases at V and 8 bases at J, with 14 bases between. The CDR3 covers 13 residues. The germline V gene has CDR1 SGHRS and CDR2 YFSETQ. CDR3 coding DNA: TGCGCCAGCAGCTGGGGTTACAGGGACGAAGCTTTCTTT. The encoded protein is CASSWGYRDEAFF.

J is TRBJ2-5 and V is TRBV11-2, with unresolved D. Germline V gene sequence: CDR1 SGHAT, CDR2 FQNNGV. There are 15 residues in the CDR3. Trimming removed 5 bases from V and 2 bases from J, with 15 bases in between. Here the CDR3 reads CASSPGVGLQETQYF. In DNA form, the CDR3 reads TGTGCCAGCAGCCCCGGTGTCGGGTTACAAGAGACCCAGTACTTC.

J is TRBJ1-5 and V is TRBV6-6; D call uncertain. Germline CDR1 is MNHNY and CDR2 is SVGAGI (reference sequence). V lost 0 bases and J 0 bases, leaving 3 bases between the germline ends. The length of the CDR3 is 14 residues. This CDR3 is CASSYSNSNQPQHF. The CDR3 DNA sequence: TGTGCCAGCAGTTACTCTAATAGCAATCAGCCCCAGCATTTT.

The chain employs TRBV7-2 and TRBJ1-1; a weak D match, TRBD1 (5 bases). CDR3 length equals 14 residues. Germline V CDR1 and CDR2: SGHTA, FQGNSA. Trimming shortened V by 7 bases and J by 5 bases, and 17 bases separated the two germline ends. The CDR3 spells CASTPPGHTTEAFF. In nucleotides, the CDR3 is TGTGCCAGCACCCCCCCAGGGCATACTACTGAAGCTTTCTTT.

This sequence joins TRBV27 and TRBJ1-2; D perhaps matches TRBD1 (5 bases). From germline, CDR1 is MNHEY and CDR2 SMNVEV (reference sequence). V shed 2 bases and J shed 8 bases, with 12 bases lying between them. The CDR3 has 13 amino acids. The CDR3 here is CASSLSQGEGYTF. CDR3 DNA: TGTGCCAGCAGTTTAAGTCAGGGCGAAGGCTACACCTTC.

This chain links TRBV15 with TRBJ2-6; 9 bases are a match to TRBD1. CDR3 length: 17 amino acids. The germline V gene encodes CDR1 LNHNV and CDR2 YYDKDF (reference sequence). V gave up 6 bases and J gave up 0 bases; unmatched junction bases: 6. The CDR3 sequence: CATSTGTGSSGANVLTF. CDR3 nucleotide sequence: TGTGCCACCAGTACCGGGACAGGGAGCTCTGGGGCCAACGTCCTGACTTTC.

This clone was seen a handful of times. The sample carries other DNA sequences with the same CDR3. This chain uses TRBV5-1 with TRBJ1-1; D ambiguous. This CDR3 contains 13 residues. CDR1 and CDR2 from the germline V gene are SGHRS and YFSETQ. Trimming removed 0 bases at V and 0 bases at J, with 3 bases between. The CDR3 nucleotides are TGCGCCAGCAGCTTGGATATGAACACTGAAGCTTTCTTT. Residues: CASSLDMNTEAFF.

The chain links TRBV15 to TRBJ2-4, with TRBD2 matching 7 bases. Germline V gives CDR1 LNHNV, CDR2 YYDKDF (reference sequence). The CDR3 spans 16 residues. V shed 1 base and J 8 bases; nucleotides not matched to a gene: 11. CDR3: CATSRGSLAASHIQYF. In nucleotides, the CDR3 is TGTGCCACCAGCAGAGGAAGCCTAGCGGCATCGCACATTCAGTACTTC.

The gene calls are TRBV11-2 and TRBJ2-7; 10 positions agree with TRBD2. This CDR3 spans 15 amino acids. V shed 4 bases and J 3 bases; nucleotides not matched to a gene: 6. Germline values: CDR1 SGHAT, CDR2 FQNNGV. CDR3 in DNA: TGTGCCAGCAGCTCACCAGAGCGGGGGGGCTACGAGCAGTACTTC. It specifies CASSSPERGGYEQYF. Full variable domain (remainder filled in from reference TRBV11-2 and TRBJ2-7): EAGVAQSPRYKIIEKRQSVAFWCNPISGHATLYWYQQILGQGPKLLIQFQNNGVVDDSQLPKDRFSAERLKGVDSTLKIQPAKLEDSAVYLCASSSPERGGYEQYFGPGTRLTVT.

This clone was detected only a few times. The CDR3 DNA reads TGTGCCAGCAGCATGGACAGGGGGGAGACCCAGTACTTC. It translates to CASSMDRGETQYF. The chain carries TRBV5-4 and TRBJ2-5; 10 bases fit TRBD1. The CDR3 is 13 amino acids. The V segment lost 4 bases and the J segment 5 bases; nucleotides outside the gene matches: 2. CDR1 SGHNT and CDR2 YYREEE come from the germline V gene (reference sequence).

V usage is TRBV7-2 and J usage is TRBJ2-7; 9 positions match TRBD1. The germline gives CDR1 SGHTA, CDR2 FQGNSA. J lost 0 bases, V lost 5 bases, and 8 bases had no gene match. This CDR3 region has 16 residues. The CDR3 nucleotides read TGTGCCAGCAGCCTAGACAGGGGGAAATCCTCCTACGAGCAGTACTTC. Protein sequence: CASSLDRGKSSYEQYF.

V is TRBV6-2 or TRBV6-3 and J is TRBJ2-1; TRBD1 matches 9 bases. The junction had 4 bases not matched to a gene; V was cut back by 5 bases and J by 2 bases. The CDR3 totals 15 residues. CDR1 MNHEY and CDR2 SVGEGT come from the germline V gene. The CDR3 nucleotides read TGTGCCAGCAGTACCCGGGACAGGGCCTACAATGAGCAGTTCTTC. It yields the protein CASSTRDRAYNEQFF.

This clone was counted only a few times. This sequence joins TRBV19 and TRBJ1-2; the D gene is possibly TRBD1 (6 bases). With 1 base removed from V and 0 bases from J, the gap between germline ends came to 12 bases. CDR3 length equals 16 residues. The germline CDR1 and CDR2 sequences are LNHDA and SQIVND (reference sequence). CDR3 residues: CASSIVQGNSNYGYTF. CDR3 nucleotide sequence: TGTGCCAGTAGTATAGTTCAGGGGAACTCTAACTATGGCTACACCTTC.